This is a list of T cell receptor beta chains from one sample in a study of cytomegalovirus exposure and HLA in healthy donors. Profiling relied on immunoSEQ multiplex PCR, and the TCRdb table lists in-frame clones only, not all of them. Counted here are 140,000 to 150,000 clones, approximately 85% occurring once; the ten biggest clones make up 0.45% to 0.6%. Material for sequencing was PBMCs. These receptors came from a woman in her thirties or forties in good health and CMV-seronegative. The CDR3 runs from the conserved cysteine through the conserved F or W. The order of the fields is J gene, D gene, clone size, V gene, CDR3 DNA, CDR3 protein. The D gene is left open where the match is weak. For some rows the clone size is stated as once, few or many, or as a class when expanded; others skip it.

J: TRBJ2-3
D: -
size: -
V: TRBV18
DNA: TGTGCCAGCTCACCCCCCTCCCGAGATACGCAGTATTTT
CDR3: CASSPPSRDTQYF

J: TRBJ2-5
D: -
size: -
V: TRBV2
DNA: TGTGCCAGCAGTGAAGGGCTAGGGGAAGGGACCCAGTACTTC
CDR3: CASSEGLGEGTQYF

J: TRBJ2-7
D: TRBD2
size: -
V: TRBV28
DNA: TGTGCCAGCAGTTTAGTAGCGGGAGGGTTCTACGAGCAGTACTTC
CDR3: CASSLVAGGFYEQYF

J: TRBJ2-7
D: -
size: -
V: TRBV4-3
DNA: TGCGCCAGCAGCCAAGATACTTCCTTCGAGCAGTACTTC
CDR3: CASSQDTSFEQYF

J: TRBJ2-7
D: -
size: -
V: TRBV5-4
DNA: TGTGCCAGCAGCTCATTCGACAACGTGTGGTCCTACGAGCAGTACTTC
CDR3: CASSSFDNVWSYEQYF

J: TRBJ2-7
D: TRBD2
size: -
V: TRBV11-2
DNA: TGTGCCAGCAGCCCGGGACTAGCGGCATCCTACGAGCAGTACTTC
CDR3: CASSPGLAASYEQYF

J: TRBJ1-5
D: -
size: -
V: TRBV10-3
DNA: TGTGCCATCGGGGGGGGCGAGGGTCAGCCCCAGCATTTT
CDR3: CAIGGGEGQPQHF

J: TRBJ1-2
D: -
size: few
V: TRBV18
DNA: TGTGCCAGCTCACCCACAGGTGACACGAACTATGGCTACACCTTC
CDR3: CASSPTGDTNYGYTF

J: TRBJ2-2
D: -
size: -
V: TRBV9
DNA: TGTGCCAGCAGCGTAGGGGGACTCACCCACACCGGGGAGCTGTTTTTT
CDR3: CASSVGGLTHTGELFF

J: TRBJ2-3
D: TRBD2
size: -
V: TRBV13
DNA: TGTGCCAGCAGCTCCACTAGCGCAGATACGCAGTATTTT
CDR3: CASSSTSADTQYF

J: TRBJ2-7
D: -
size: -
V: TRBV4-1
DNA: TGCGCCAGCAGCCCCGGCCAGGGGCCCTCCTACGAGCAGTACTTC
CDR3: CASSPGQGPSYEQYF